Detailed here is one T cell receptor (beta chain). What it binds is not known. Looked up from germline, CDR1 is LGHNT and CDR2 is FRNRAP. The CDR3 runs to 16 residues. With 0 bases removed from V and 6 bases from J, the gap between germline ends came to 15 bases. Both 60 Vbeta primers and 13 Jbeta primers went into the PCR. Clones were read by immunoSEQ multiplex PCR, and TCRdb kept only the in-frame ones, dropping some. The data contain over 65,000 clones, about 68% of them seen just once; the ten biggest clones take up approximately 6.9%. This sample stems from a study of cytomegalovirus exposure and HLA in healthy donors. Notes on the study in general: Researchers reported in a later analysis that a missense DCLRE1C variant was tied to TCR beta V- and J-gene trimming.

The J gene is TRBJ1-5, the V gene TRBV12-5; the D gene is possibly TRBD1 (5 bases). The TCR sequence derives from a woman aged 45-65 years in good health and CMV-seropositive. The specimen was PBMCs. CDR3 in amino acids: CASGLVLERGGQPQHF. Written as DNA, the CDR3 is TGTGCTAGTGGTTTGGTACTGGAAAGGGGTGGTCAGCCCCAGCATTTT.